This TCR beta chain appears in the sequencing data of a study of CD8+ T cells in alopecia areata (dated by TCRdb to between 2017 and 2018). As for the study more broadly: Treated patients were enrolled in an open-label pilot trial of oral tofacitinib, 5 to 10 mg twice daily, for moderate-to-severe alopecia areata. Patients received tofacitinib for 6 to 18 months and were then followed off drug for 6 months to check for delayed response and recurrence. In treated patients, disease severity was measured using the SALT score, which gives the percentage of scalp surface area affected. To study T cell clonal expansion in alopecia areata, the researchers applied high-throughput TCRbeta sequencing to both the C3H/HeJ mouse model and human patients. In humans, TCRbeta sequencing was performed on scalp tissue and on sorted CD4+ and CD8+ peripheral blood T cells from healthy controls and from patients with patchy or totalis/universalis alopecia areata. Biopsies were taken from tofacitinib-treated patients at baseline and at 4 and 24 weeks of treatment, and a later scalp biopsy was taken in several of the tofacitinib-treated patients. Clonality in the scalp was compared among normal scalp (n=4), patchy alopecia areata scalp (n=8), and alopecia totalis/universalis scalp (n=8). RNA came from the PAXgene miRNA kit for fixed scalp, the miRNeasy kit for PBMCs, and the RNeasy kit for mouse skin. TCRbeta CDR3 regions were amplified by immunoSEQ multiplex PCR with 35 Vbeta forward and 13 Jbeta reverse primers.

Germline trimming: 4 bases from V, 2 bases from J; junction bases outside gene matches: 4. From cysteine to phenylalanine, the CDR3 is 14 amino acids long. The DNA shown is the 42-base CDR3, in frame from base 1. From a lookup of the germline V gene, CDR1 and CDR2 are SGHRS and YFSETQ. Libraries were made using the immunoSEQ multiplex PCR assay. RNA was extracted from all samples and reverse transcribed into cDNA, which served as template for TCR sequencing. First-strand cDNA was synthesized with SuperScript III using a 2:1 mix of oligo-dT and random hexamers. A synthetic immune receptor repertoire was used to gauge amplification bias, and whatever bias remained was removed computationally. From the authors' description of their analysis: Raw reads were preprocessed for error removal, and CDR3 was defined according to IMGT conventions as running from the conserved cysteine to phenylalanine. To get clonality, Shannon entropy was normalized by log2 of the number of productive unique TCRs and the result was subtracted from 1. CD4 or CD8 identity of scalp clones was inferred by cross-referencing scalp TCRbeta sequences with sorted blood CD4 and CD8 repertoires. In TCRdb, the immuneACCESS table is reduced to in-frame sequences with V and J assigned. These tables do not hold every clone; where another copy was compared, an unresolved V gene accounts for under half, and the others remain unexplained. V, J and clone size are those of that table, while D and trimming were read from the DNA. A total of more than 200,000 clones appear in this sample, around two fifths of them only once. In total, the top ten clones hold roughly 2.6% of the sample.

General study outcomes and caveats: Compared with mice, TCR sequences shared between patients were less clear, possibly partly because of HLA diversity across the patient population. Many expanded lesional clones persisted in scalp and blood during tofacitinib treatment, which may partly explain relapse after stopping treatment. Because the treated cohort was small and had only one nonresponder, larger studies are needed to examine links between baseline CD8+ expansion and response. Lesional scalp, especially in alopecia totalis/universalis, showed higher clonality and more expanded CD8+ clones than normal scalp, suggesting antigenic drive. Scalp TCR repertoire analysis is complicated because resident alphabeta T cells in normal human skin are also sequenced, whereas mouse skin is dominated by gammadelta T cells. With tofacitinib, both scalp clonality and the number of expanded CD8+ clones among the top 100 scalp clones went down significantly.

Note on this clone: The specificity of this receptor is unknown. The record has no base qualities; no much larger clone is one base away.

Interpreted using the paper, the treatment or condition label stands for: oral pan-JAK inhibitor, 5-10 mg twice daily. Lesional scalp punch biopsies and peripheral blood were obtained from alopecia areata patients. PBMCs were separated by density centrifugation and stained for CD3, CD4 and CD8, after which CD4+ and CD8+ T cells were sorted on a FACSAria. This specimen consisted of CD4+ T cells sorted from blood, obtained at approximately week 39, from a patient treated with tofacitinib. The V and J segments used are TRBV5-1 and TRBJ2-3, and 7 junctional nucleotides match TRBD1. The sequence came from a human donor with alopecia areata. The nucleotide sequence reads TGCGCCAGCAGCCGGGACAGCCACACAGATACGCAGTATTTT. Its translation reads: CASSRDSHTDTQYF.